The present TCR beta chain was sequenced within a study of cytomegalovirus exposure and HLA in healthy donors. Study overall: There were fewer than 500 genotyped donors. Of these, 81% fell in the genetic ancestry cluster associated with self-reported Caucasian donors.

Vbeta (60) and Jbeta (13) primers were used in the PCR. TCRdb's copy holds only in-frame clones and misses some; the assay was immunoSEQ multiplex PCR. The table for this sample gives about 160,000 clones. This receptor was identified in a man aged 30 to 39 in good health and CMV-seronegative. The sample comprised PBMCs.

DNA of the CDR3: TGTGCCAGCAGCTTAGGAGGGATGGGGTATGGCTACACCTTC. Its protein product is CASSLGGMGYGYTF. The V call is TRBV7-9, the J call TRBJ1-2; D remains unclear. There are 14 residues in the CDR3. V was clipped by 1 base and J by 5 bases, with 11 bases between them. Germline CDR1 and CDR2: SEHNR and FQNEAQ (reference sequence).